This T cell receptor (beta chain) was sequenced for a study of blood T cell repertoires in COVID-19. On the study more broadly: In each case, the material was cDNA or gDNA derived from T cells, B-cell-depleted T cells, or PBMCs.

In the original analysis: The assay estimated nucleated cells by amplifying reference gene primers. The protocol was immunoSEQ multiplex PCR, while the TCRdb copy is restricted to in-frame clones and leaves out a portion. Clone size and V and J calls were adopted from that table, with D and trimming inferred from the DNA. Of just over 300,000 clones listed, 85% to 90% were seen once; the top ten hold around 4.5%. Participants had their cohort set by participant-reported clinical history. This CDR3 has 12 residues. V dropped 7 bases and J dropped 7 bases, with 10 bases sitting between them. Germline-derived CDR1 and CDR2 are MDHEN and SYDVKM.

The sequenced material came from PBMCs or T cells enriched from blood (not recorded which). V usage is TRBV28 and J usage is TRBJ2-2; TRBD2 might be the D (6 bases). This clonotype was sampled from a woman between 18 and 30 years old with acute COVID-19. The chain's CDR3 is CASTPGDGELFF. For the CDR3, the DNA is TGTGCCAGCACCCCGGGGGACGGGGAGCTGTTTTTT. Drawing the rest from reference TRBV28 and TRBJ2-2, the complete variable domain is DVKVTQSSRYLVKRTGEKVFLECVQDMDHENMFWYRQDPGLGLRLIYFSYDVKMKEKGDIPEGYSVSREKKERFSLILESASTNQTSMYLCASTPGDGELFFGEGSRLTVL.